This T cell receptor beta chain comes out of a study of T cell responses to AZD1222 COVID-19 vaccine. Regarding the study as a whole: Donors in the cohort were predominantly white British and more often female, and clonal diversity was possibly underestimated. Repertoire samples came only from after the peak T cell response. The span of vaccine-associated CD4 TCRs extended across spike, with dominance at 160-218 and 743-854.

Sequencing was performed with immunoSEQ multiplex PCR; in TCRdb, only in-frame clones are kept and a portion is missing. The repertoire holds approximately 300,000 clones, with almost 95% as singletons. Notes on this clone: Its antigen is not known.

This CDR3 has 15 amino acids. Germline lookup yields CDR1 LNHDA and CDR2 SQIVND (reference sequence). Unmatched junction bases numbered 3, after V lost 2 bases and J lost 3 bases. The TCR was taken from an adult who received the AZD1222 COVID-19 vaccine. This chain connects TRBV19 to TRBJ1-2; 10 bases are shared with TRBD1. Sample: peripheral blood, taken 28 days after the second AZD1222 dose. CDR3 protein: CASSISGTGDYGYTF. For the CDR3, the DNA is TGTGCCAGTAGTATATCTGGGACAGGGGACTATGGCTACACCTTC.